This T cell receptor (beta chain) stems from a study of T cell responses to AZD1222 COVID-19 vaccine. Study outcomes and limitations: Variant regions that are unmutated are reportedly the target of nearly half of spike-specific TCRs. Scientists sampled the repertoires only once the peak T cell response had passed.

CDR3 length equals 16 residues. From germline, CDR1 is SGHRS and CDR2 YFSETQ. J gave up 0 bases and V 3 bases, and 0 bases lay outside the gene matches. Whether given at about 4 or about 12 weeks, second doses were pooled. On this clone: The target antigen is unknown.

TCRdb keeps only in-frame clones here, not all; method: immunoSEQ multiplex PCR. Of 110,000 or so clones listed, 89% are singletons. The genes are TRBV5-1 and TRBJ2-6; TRBD1 matches at 10 bases. The sequenced sample was peripheral blood, obtained 28 days after the second AZD1222 dose. This receptor was obtained from an adult who received the AZD1222 COVID-19 vaccine. The CDR3 here is CASSWTGGSGANVLTF. CDR3 nucleotide sequence: TGCGCCAGCAGCTGGACAGGGGGCTCTGGGGCCAACGTCCTGACTTTC.